A selection of T cell receptor beta chains follows, all from one sample in a study of blood T cells in healthy people across ages. TCRdb passed the 5' RACE reads through MiXCR, listing each CDR3 protein once. This repertoire shows under 1,000,000 distinct CDR3 sequences, about 42% found once; its top ten account for 15% to 20%. The sequenced sample was blood. The origin of the receptors is a man of 80 years or more in good health. Both conserved end residues are part of each CDR3. A D gene is named only where the DNA matches it firmly. Size is stated for part of the rows, as once, few or many counts, or as a class when the clone is expanded.

NA	TRBV20-1	TRBJ2-5	NA	CSASTGQVEGETQYF	TGCAGTGCTAGTACTGGGCAGGTGGAAGGAGAGACCCAGTACTTC
NA	TRBV27	TRBJ1-3	TRBD1	CASRTGAHSGNTIYF	TGTGCCAGCAGGACAGGGGCGCACTCTGGAAACACCATATATTTT
few	TRBV6-6	TRBJ1-4	NA	CASRDQDLNEKLFF	TGTGCCAGCAGGGACCAGGACCTTAATGAAAAACTGTTTTTT
NA	TRBV6-5	TRBJ1-2	TRBD1	CASRSQGLEGYTF	TGTGCCAGCAGGTCACAGGGGTTGGAGGGCTACACCTTC
few	TRBV29-1	TRBJ1-1	NA	CSVESIRDTEAFF	TGCAGCGTTGAGTCCATTAGAGACACTGAAGCTTTCTTT
few	TRBV11-2	TRBJ2-1	TRBD2	CASSLEVVGSGGRATWLNEQFF	TGTGCCAGCAGCTTAGAAGTTGTGGGGTCTGGCGGGAGGGCCACGTGGTTGAATGAGCAGTTCTTC
NA	TRBV12-3/TRBV12-4	TRBJ2-4	NA	CASSTRGLGNVAKNIQYF	TGTGCCAGCAGTACCCGAGGGCTGGGTAACGTAGCCAAAAACATTCAATACTTC
NA	TRBV7-8	TRBJ2-1	TRBD2	CASSGTGTSGRDAYNEQFF	TGTGCCAGCAGCGGAACCGGGACTAGCGGGAGGGACGCCTACAATGAGCAGTTCTTC
few	TRBV11-2	TRBJ2-5	NA	CASSTGTAAMVETQYF	TGTGCCAGCAGTACGGGAACGGCTGCGATGGTTGAGACCCAGTACTTC
once	TRBV15	TRBJ1-2	TRBD1	CATSSGTGHYGYTF	TGTGCCACCAGCAGCGGGACAGGGCACTATGGCTACACCTTC
NA	TRBV28	TRBJ2-7	TRBD1	CASSGPQGALILYEQYF	TGTGCCAGCAGTGGCCCCCAGGGGGCACTAATCCTTTACGAGCAGTACTTC
NA	TRBV28	TRBJ1-1	TRBD1	CASSFPGTGTLNAEAFF	TGTGCCAGCAGTTTCCCAGGGACAGGCACCCTAAACGCTGAAGCTTTCTTT
NA	TRBV24-1	TRBJ2-3	NA	CATYDSSTDTQYF	TGTGCCACCTACGACTCCAGCACAGATACGCAGTATTTT
NA	TRBV5-1	TRBJ2-1	TRBD1	CASSEGQSYNEQFF	TGCGCCAGCAGCGAGGGACAGTCCTACAATGAGCAGTTCTTC
few	TRBV18	TRBJ1-2	TRBD1	CASSPRDSPANYGYTF	TGTGCCAGCTCACCCCGGGACAGCCCCGCTAACTATGGCTACACCTTC
NA	TRBV5-1	TRBJ2-1	NA	CASSTDMAKDNEQFF	TGCGCCAGCAGCACGGACATGGCCAAGGACAATGAGCAGTTCTTC
few	TRBV3-1	TRBJ2-1	TRBD1	CASSLGTVNNEQFF	TGTGCCAGCAGCCTTGGGACAGTTAACAATGAGCAGTTCTTC
NA	TRBV20-1	TRBJ2-3	NA	CSADRSPSVRTDTQYF	TGCAGTGCCGATCGCTCCCCTAGCGTTCGCACAGATACGCAGTATTTT
few	TRBV20-1	TRBJ2-7	TRBD2	CSARETTSGRGEQYF	TGCAGTGCTAGAGAAACAACGAGCGGGAGAGGCGAGCAGTACTTC
NA	TRBV7-8	TRBJ1-1	TRBD1	CASSLSTGSGNTEAFF	TGTGCCAGCAGCTTATCGACAGGGTCGGGGAACACTGAAGCTTTCTTT
NA	TRBV6-1	TRBJ2-1	NA	CASSEGLGRGTDEQFF	TGTGCCAGCAGTGAAGGTCTGGGCCGCGGGACGGATGAGCAGTTCTTC
NA	TRBV7-2	TRBJ2-1	TRBD1	CASSLSGTGVDEQFF	TGTGCCAGCAGCTTAAGTGGGACAGGGGTGGATGAGCAGTTCTTC
NA	TRBV30	TRBJ2-1	NA	CAWSGGAGNEQFF	TGTGCCTGGAGTGGTGGTGCGGGGAATGAGCAGTTCTTC
few	TRBV3-1	TRBJ2-7	NA	CASSQDAVPKQYF	TGTGCCAGCAGCCAAGATGCCGTGCCCAAGCAGTACTTC
NA	TRBV4-3	TRBJ2-1	NA	CASSQGWNSYNEQFF	TGCGCCAGCAGCCAAGGCTGGAACTCCTACAATGAGCAGTTCTTC
NA	TRBV6-2/TRBV6-3	TRBJ1-1	NA	CASSSWGTEAFF	TGTGCCAGCAGTTCCTGGGGAACTGAAGCTTTCTTT
NA	TRBV27	TRBJ2-7	NA	CASSVSRNSYEQYF	TGTGCCAGCAGTGTCAGCCGAAACTCCTACGAGCAGTACTTC
few	TRBV12-3/TRBV12-4	TRBJ2-1	NA	CASSTGRQKDEQFF	TGTGCCAGCAGCACCGGCCGACAAAAGGATGAGCAGTTCTTC
NA	TRBV7-2	TRBJ2-5	NA	CASSLEARQGTQYF	TGTGCCAGCAGCTTAGAGGCGCGGCAAGGGACCCAGTACTTC
NA	TRBV12-3/TRBV12-4	TRBJ2-7	NA	CASSLGTRGRPYEQYF	TGTGCCAGCAGTTTAGGGACAAGGGGTCGGCCCTACGAGCAGTACTTC
few	TRBV12-3/TRBV12-4	TRBJ2-3	NA	CASTQVNTDTQYF	TGTGCCAGCACCCAAGTAAACACGGATACGCAGTATTTT
NA	TRBV14	TRBJ2-7	NA	CASSQDRRQTYEQYF	TGTGCCAGCAGCCAAGATCGGAGACAGACCTACGAGCAGTACTTC
NA	TRBV20-1	TRBJ2-1	NA	CSVGRGEQFF	TGCAGTGTTGGGCGGGGCGAGCAGTTCTTC
many	TRBV12-3/TRBV12-4	TRBJ1-2	NA	CASSFKGTNYGYTF	TGTGCCAGCAGTTTCAAGGGGACTAACTATGGCTACACCTTC
many	TRBV29-1	TRBJ1-5	NA	CSVEDGDRGNQPQHF	TGCAGCGTTGAAGATGGGGACCGGGGCAATCAGCCCCAGCATTTT
few	TRBV30	TRBJ1-4	NA	CACRVEPGKLFF	TGTGCCTGTAGAGTCGAACCGGGTAAACTGTTTTTT
few	TRBV9	TRBJ2-3	TRBD2	CASSVGASGSERRNTQYF	TGTGCCAGCAGCGTAGGCGCCAGCGGGAGTGAGAGGAGAAATACGCAGTATTTT
NA	TRBV20-1	TRBJ1-4	NA	CSARDLEGGGGEKLFF	TGCAGTGCTAGAGATCTTGAAGGGGGGGGTGGTGAAAAACTGTTTTTT
NA	TRBV7-3	TRBJ1-5	NA	CASSLTPGRNQPQHF	TGTGCCAGCAGCTTAACTCCAGGTCGCAATCAGCCCCAGCATTTT
few	TRBV28	TRBJ2-5	NA	CASTTGSSRTQYF	TGTGCCAGCACTACCGGCTCTTCTCGGACCCAGTACTTC
NA	TRBV7-9	TRBJ2-3	NA	CASSLSGGIPDTQYF	TGTGCCAGCAGCTTAAGTGGCGGGATTCCCGATACGCAGTATTTT
NA	TRBV28	TRBJ2-7	NA	CASSLWSPKGEQYF	TGTGCCAGCAGTTTATGGTCACCCAAAGGCGAGCAGTACTTC
NA	TRBV7-2	TRBJ2-7	NA	CASSSGREISYEQYF	TGTGCCAGCAGCTCGGGTCGGGAGATCTCCTACGAGCAGTACTTC
few	TRBV27	TRBJ2-3	NA	CASSPFPPDTQYF	TGTGCCAGCAGCCCATTCCCCCCAGATACGCAGTATTTT
NA	TRBV11-1	TRBJ2-5	TRBD2	CASSLAGLAGEQYF	TGTGCCAGCAGCTTAGCGGGACTAGCGGGAGAGCAGTACTTC
once	TRBV6-2/TRBV6-3	TRBJ2-5	NA	CASNPKQRGKETQYF	TGTGCCAGCAACCCTAAACAACGCGGAAAAGAGACCCAGTACTTC
few	TRBV15	TRBJ1-5	NA	CATSRRDSNQPQHF	TGTGCCACCAGCAGGAGGGACAGCAATCAGCCCCAGCATTTT
NA	TRBV6-2/TRBV6-3	TRBJ2-7	TRBD1	CASRQDRAEQYF	TGTGCCAGCAGACAAGACAGGGCCGAGCAGTACTTC
few	TRBV12-3/TRBV12-4	TRBJ2-1	TRBD2	CASSSVLAEAYNEQFF	TGTGCCAGCAGTTCGGTACTAGCGGAGGCGTACAATGAGCAGTTCTTC
NA	TRBV2	TRBJ2-5	TRBD1	CASSDDRLGQETQYF	TGTGCCAGCAGTGACGACAGGTTGGGACAGGAGACCCAGTACTTC
NA	TRBV6-2/TRBV6-3	TRBJ2-7	TRBD1	CASSGPGQGPPYEQYF	TGTGCCAGCAGTGGACCGGGACAGGGACCCCCCTACGAGCAGTACTTC
few	TRBV25-1	TRBJ2-3	NA	CAGSEFSLTDTQYF	TGTGCCGGCAGTGAATTCTCATTGACAGATACGCAGTATTTT
NA	TRBV5-1	TRBJ1-1	NA	CASRGYREAEAFF	TGCGCCAGCAGGGGGTACAGGGAGGCTGAAGCTTTCTTT
few	TRBV20-1	TRBJ2-1	TRBD2	CSSSGSHEQFF	TGCAGTTCTAGCGGGAGCCATGAGCAGTTCTTC
few	TRBV10-3	TRBJ2-1	NA	CAINNPTGPSSYNEQFF	TGTGCCATCAACAATCCTACAGGGCCCAGCTCCTACAATGAGCAGTTCTTC